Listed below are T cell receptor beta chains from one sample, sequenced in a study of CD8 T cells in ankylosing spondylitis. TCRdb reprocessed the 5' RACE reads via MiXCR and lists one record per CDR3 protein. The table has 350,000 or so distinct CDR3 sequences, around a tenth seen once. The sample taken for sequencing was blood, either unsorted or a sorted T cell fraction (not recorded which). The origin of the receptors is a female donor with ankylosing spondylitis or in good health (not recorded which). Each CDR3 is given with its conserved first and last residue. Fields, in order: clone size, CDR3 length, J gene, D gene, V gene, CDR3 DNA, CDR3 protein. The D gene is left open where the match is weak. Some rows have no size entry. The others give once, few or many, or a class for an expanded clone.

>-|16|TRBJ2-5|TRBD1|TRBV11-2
TGTGCCAGCAGCTTGGGGACGATACAGGGGATGGAGACCCAGTACTTC
CASSLGTIQGMETQYF
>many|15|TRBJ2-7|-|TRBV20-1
TGCAGTGCTAGAGCCGCCGGCAGAGGGCTCTACGAGCAGTACTTC
CSARAAGRGLYEQYF
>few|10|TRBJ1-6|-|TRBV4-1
TGCGCCAGCGGGATTTCACCCCTCCACTTT
CASGISPLHF
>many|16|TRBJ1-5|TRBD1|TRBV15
TGTGCCACCAGCTTACGGACAGGAAGTAGCAATCAGCCCCAGCATTTT
CATSLRTGSSNQPQHF
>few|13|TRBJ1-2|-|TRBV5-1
TGCGCCAGCAGCCCGGCCCAGGGGTATGGCTACACCTTC
CASSPAQGYGYTF
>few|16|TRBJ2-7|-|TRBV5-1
TGCGCCAGCAGCTTAATGGCCCGTGGAGCCTCCTACGAGCAGTACTTC
CASSLMARGASYEQYF
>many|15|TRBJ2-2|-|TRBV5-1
TGCGCCAGCAGCATGGATACCCCGAACACCGGGGAGCTGTTTTTT
CASSMDTPNTGELFF
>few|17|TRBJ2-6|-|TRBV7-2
TGTGCCAGCAGCCCCCCCGGGGCTGCAACTGGGGCCAACGTCCTGACTTTC
CASSPPGAATGANVLTF
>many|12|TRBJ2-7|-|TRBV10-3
TGTGCCATCAGACAAGACAGCTACGAGCAGTACTTC
CAIRQDSYEQYF
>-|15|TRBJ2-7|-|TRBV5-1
TGCGCCAGCAGCTTGGAGGCAAGGGGGATACACGAGCAGTACTTC
CASSLEARGIHEQYF
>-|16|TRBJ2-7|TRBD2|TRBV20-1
TGCAGTGCCCCAACCGTTCGGGGAGGGCCGAGCTACGAGCAGTACTTC
CSAPTVRGGPSYEQYF
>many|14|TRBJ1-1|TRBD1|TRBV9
TGTGCCAGCAGCGCGAGGGACAGGGTCTCTGAAGCTTTCTTT
CASSARDRVSEAFF
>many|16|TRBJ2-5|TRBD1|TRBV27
TGTGCCAGCAGTCCCACCGGACAGGAAATGGGGGAGACCCAGTACTTC
CASSPTGQEMGETQYF
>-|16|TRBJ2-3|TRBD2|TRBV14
TGTGCCAGCAGTCGACTAGCGGGAGGGGAAGCAGATACGCAGTATTTT
CASSRLAGGEADTQYF
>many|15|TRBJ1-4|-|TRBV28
TGTGCCAGCAGTCAAAACACAGGACCCAATGAAAAACTGTTTTTT
CASSQNTGPNEKLFF
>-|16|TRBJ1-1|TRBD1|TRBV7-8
TGTGCCAGCAGCTCCTCCCCAACCAGGGGGTGGACTGAAGCTTTCTTT
CASSSSPTRGWTEAFF
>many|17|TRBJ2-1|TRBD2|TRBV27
TGTGCCAGCAGTTTATATGGGACTAGCGGGAGGTACAATGAGCAGTTCTTC
CASSLYGTSGRYNEQFF
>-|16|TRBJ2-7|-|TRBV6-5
TGTGCCAGCAGTTCCCCTGCTAATACAGGGTTCGACGAGCAGAACTTC
CASSSPANTGFDEQNF
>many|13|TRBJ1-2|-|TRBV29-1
TGCAGCGTTGCAAAGCCTGACGGCTATGGCTACACCTTC
CSVAKPDGYGYTF
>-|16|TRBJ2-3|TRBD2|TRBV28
TGTGCCACGACCTCTTGGACTAGCGGGGGGGCAGGGACGCAGTATTTT
CATTSWTSGGAGTQYF
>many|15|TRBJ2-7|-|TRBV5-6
TGTGCCAGCAGCTTAGAACGAACGGTCGCCTACGAGCAGTACTTC
CASSLERTVAYEQYF
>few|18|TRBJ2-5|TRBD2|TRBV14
TGTGCCAGCAGCCAAGATTATTCGACTAGCGGGCTCCAAGAGACCCAGTACTTC
CASSQDYSTSGLQETQYF
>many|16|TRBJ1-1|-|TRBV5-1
TGCGCCAGCAGCTTGCTCCGGACAGAATTGAACACTGAAGCTTTCTTT
CASSLLRTELNTEAFF
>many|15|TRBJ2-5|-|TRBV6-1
TGTGCCAGCAGTCCAACTTATGGCAAAGCGGAGACCCAGTACTTC
CASSPTYGKAETQYF
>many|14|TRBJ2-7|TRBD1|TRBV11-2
TGTGCCAGCAGCTTTGGGACAGGGGCAGGCGAGCAGTACTTC
CASSFGTGAGEQYF
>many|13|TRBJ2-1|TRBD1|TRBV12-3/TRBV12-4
TGTGCCAGCAGTCGACCGACAGGGAGTGAGCAGTTCTTC
CASSRPTGSEQFF
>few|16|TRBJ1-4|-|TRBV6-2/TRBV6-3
TGTGCCAGCAGCCCCTTCGCTTCGGGGAGTCACGAAAAACTGTTTTTT
CASSPFASGSHEKLFF
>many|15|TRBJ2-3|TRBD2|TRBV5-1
TGCGCCAGCAGCCCCGGGGGGGGGACCACAGATACGCAGTATTTT
CASSPGGGTTDTQYF
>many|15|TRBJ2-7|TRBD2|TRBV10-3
TGTGCCACTGGACGAGAGACTAGCGTCTCCTACGAGCAGTACTTC
CATGRETSVSYEQYF
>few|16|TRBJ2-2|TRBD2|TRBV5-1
TGCGCCAGCAGCGCCCGGTTAGCGGGAGATTTCGGGGAGCTGTTTTTT
CASSARLAGDFGELFF
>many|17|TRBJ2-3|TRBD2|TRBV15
TGTGCCACCAGCAGAGATTATCAGCGGGGGAGGACAGATACGCAGTATTTT
CATSRDYQRGRTDTQYF
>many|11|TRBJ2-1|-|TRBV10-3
TGTGCCATCAGTAACTCGACAGCAGAGTTCTTC
CAISNSTAEFF